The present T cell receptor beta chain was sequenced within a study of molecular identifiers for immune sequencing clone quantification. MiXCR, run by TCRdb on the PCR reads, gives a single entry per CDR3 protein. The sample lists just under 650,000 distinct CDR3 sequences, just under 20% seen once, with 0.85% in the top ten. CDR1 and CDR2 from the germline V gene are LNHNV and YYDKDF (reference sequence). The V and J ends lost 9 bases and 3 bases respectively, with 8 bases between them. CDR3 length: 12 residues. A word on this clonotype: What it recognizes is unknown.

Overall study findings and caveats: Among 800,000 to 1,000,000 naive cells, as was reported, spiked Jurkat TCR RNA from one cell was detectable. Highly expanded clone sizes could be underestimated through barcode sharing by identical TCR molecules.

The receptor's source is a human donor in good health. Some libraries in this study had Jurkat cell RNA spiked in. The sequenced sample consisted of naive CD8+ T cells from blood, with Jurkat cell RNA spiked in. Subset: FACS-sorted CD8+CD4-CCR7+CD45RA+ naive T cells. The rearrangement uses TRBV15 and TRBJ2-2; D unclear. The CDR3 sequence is CATSYDTGELFF. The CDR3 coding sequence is TGTGCCACATCCTACGACACCGGGGAGCTGTTTTTT.